One sample yielded the 18 T cell receptor beta chains listed below, sequenced in a study of blood T cell repertoires in COVID-19. Assay: immunoSEQ multiplex PCR; the TCRdb copy retains only in-frame clones and omits some. The table lists approximately 120,000 clones, more than 80% of them singletons. Sequenced sample: peripheral blood. These TCRs come from a human donor in a cohort sampled during active COVID-19.

This clone was detected once. The rearrangement links TRBV7-3 to TRBJ1-1; D is unresolved. This CDR3 contains 13 residues. Trimming shortened V by 5 bases and J by 0 bases, and 7 bases separated the two germline ends. Germline CDR1 reads SGHTA; CDR2 reads FQGTGA. The CDR3 DNA is TGTGCCAGCAGCGTTAATCTGAACACTGAAGCTTTCTTT. This codes for CASSVNLNTEAFF. Supplemented by reference TRBV7-3 and TRBJ1-1, the full variable domain reads GAGVSQTPSNKVTEKGKYVELRCDPISGHTALYWYRQSLGQGPEFLIYFQGTGAADDSGLPNDRFFAVRPEGSVSTLKIQRTERGDSAVYLCASSVNLNTEAFFGQGTRLTVV.

The chain carries TRBV19 and TRBJ2-3, with D hard to call. Trimming pared 3 bases from V and 3 bases from J, leaving 7 bases between. Germline-derived CDR1 and CDR2 are LNHDA and SQIVND (reference sequence). The CDR3 has 13 amino acids. The CDR3 sequence: CASSIRVTDTQYF. The CDR3 bases are TGTGCCAGTAGTATTAGAGTTACAGATACGCAGTATTTT.

This chain connects TRBV19 to TRBJ2-2; 13 nucleotides line up with TRBD2. The CDR3 runs 18 residues. V lost 3 bases to trimming and J lost 3 bases; unmatched junction nucleotides: 7. Germline V gene lookup returns CDR1 LNHDA and CDR2 SQIVND (reference sequence). CDR3 bases: TGTGCCAGTAGTATGTTACTAGCGGGAGGGAGTGACACCGGGGAGCTGTTTTTT. This sequence encodes CASSMLLAGGSDTGELFF.

The chain couples TRBV10-3 to TRBJ2-3, with 11 bases that match TRBD2. CDR3 length: 14 amino acids. Germline V gene data show CDR1 as ENHRY and CDR2 as SYGVKD. V lost 6 bases, J lost 4 bases, and 3 bases stayed unmatched. The CDR3 protein is CAIRDSGGADTQYF. The CDR3 DNA sequence: TGTGCCATCAGGGATAGCGGGGGGGCAGATACGCAGTATTTT.

This chain joins TRBV7-2 and TRBJ2-5; 8 bases line up with TRBD2. The V segment lost 7 bases and the J segment 5 bases; nucleotides outside the gene matches: 12. Germline V lookup: CDR1 SGHTA, CDR2 FQGNSA. The CDR3 has 15 amino acids. The chain's CDR3 is CASTQPGLDRETQYF. Written as DNA, the CDR3 is TGTGCCAGCACCCAGCCGGGACTAGACCGGGAGACCCAGTACTTC.

The J gene is TRBJ1-3, the V gene TRBV18, with TRBD1 as a possible D gene (6 bases). Trimming removed 3 bases from V and 4 bases from J, with 10 bases in between. Germline CDR1 is KGHSH and CDR2 is LQKENI. The CDR3 is 14 amino acids. CDR3 protein: CASSPQGTGNTIYF. CDR3 DNA sequence: TGTGCCAGCTCACCGCAGGGGACAGGAAACACCATATATTTT. Using reference TRBV18 and TRBJ1-3 for the parts outside the CDR3, the full variable domain is NAGVMQNPRHLVRRRGQEARLRCSPMKGHSHVYWYRQLPEEGLKFMVYLQKENIIDESGMPKERFSAEFPKEGPSILRIQQVVRGDSAAYFCASSPQGTGNTIYFGEGSWLTVV.

The chain has TRBV6-2 or TRBV6-3 and TRBJ2-1; D possibly corresponds to TRBD1 (6 bases). Looked up from germline, CDR1 is MNHEY and CDR2 is SVGEGT. This CDR3 has 13 amino acids. The germline V and J ends were trimmed by 5 bases and 6 bases, with 11 bases remaining between them. CDR3 sequence reads: CASSRQVSNEQFF. The CDR3 region has the DNA TGTGCCAGCAGTAGACAGGTCTCCAATGAGCAGTTCTTC.

This clone was detected once. CDR3 protein: CASSSTGSAIQYF. The DNA of the CDR3 is TGTGCCAGCAGCTCGACAGGTTCGGCCATTCAGTACTTC. The chain combines TRBV7-9 with TRBJ2-4, with D tentatively TRBD1 (6 bases). CDR3 length equals 13 residues. Trimming left V 4 bases short and J 9 bases short, with 13 bases between. Germline lookup yields CDR1 SEHNR and CDR2 FQNEAQ (reference sequence).

The genes are TRBV19 and TRBJ1-4; the D gene is possibly TRBD1 (6 bases). V lost 8 bases and J lost 5, with 12 bases in between. The CDR3 loop spans 13 amino acids. CDR1 is LNHDA, CDR2 SQIVND, per germline (reference sequence). CDR3 region: CASAAGANEKLFF. Here the CDR3 DNA reads TGTGCCAGTGCGGCAGGGGCAAATGAAAAACTGTTTTTT.

This clone was picked up one time. V and J are TRBV18 and TRBJ2-5, with D tentatively TRBD1 (6 bases). The V gene lost 6 bases and the J gene lost 2 bases, with 10 bases spanning the gap. The CDR3 spans 13 residues. Germline assignment: CDR1 KGHSH and CDR2 LQKENI. CDR3 bases: TGTGCCAGCTCTCGGGACATTCAAGAGACCCAGTACTTC. This encodes CASSRDIQETQYF.

Worth noting for this clone: This CDR3 is also generated by other DNA sequences in the sample. The rearrangement links TRBV3-1 (or the pseudogene TRBV3-2) to TRBJ1-5; no clear D gene. Trimming took 3 bases from V and 6 from J, leaving 6 bases between them. Germline-derived CDR1 and CDR2 are LGHDT and YNNKEL (reference sequence). The CDR3 runs to 12 residues. The CDR3 reads CASSQGGQPQHF. The CDR3, as DNA: TGTGCCAGCAGCCAGGGAGGTCAGCCCCAGCATTTT.

The chain combines TRBV27 with TRBJ2-7; 14 nucleotides align to TRBD2. The CDR3 has 17 residues. Germline V gives CDR1 MNHEY, CDR2 SMNVEV (reference sequence). Trimming removed 11 bases from V and 0 bases from J; junction bases left unmatched: 12. The CDR3 spells CASWTSGGLVGSYEQYF. CDR3 sequence (DNA): TGTGCCTCATGGACTAGCGGGGGGCTTGTGGGCTCCTACGAGCAGTACTTC.

The J gene is TRBJ1-4, the V gene TRBV7-9; D possibly corresponds to TRBD1 (6 bases). V lost 5 bases to trimming and J lost 8 bases, with 24 bases between them. Germline V gene sequence: CDR1 SEHNR, CDR2 FQNEAQ (reference sequence). The CDR3 sequence is 17 residues long. CDR3 DNA: TGTGCCAGCAGCCGAGGCTATAGACAGGCGCATAAGGAAAAACTGTTTTTT. Translating it yields CASSRGYRQAHKEKLFF.

The chain has TRBV24-1 and TRBJ2-1, with D perhaps TRBD1 (5 bases). Trimming stripped 3 bases from V and 7 bases from J, with 9 bases between. The CDR3 has 13 amino acids. Germline-derived CDR1 and CDR2 are KGHDR and SFDVKD. The CDR3 DNA reads TGTGCCACCAGTGATGGGGCACGGAATGAGCAGTTCTTC. Its protein is CATSDGARNEQFF.

The chain combines TRBV6-6 with TRBJ2-7, with D tentatively TRBD1 (5 bases). There are 13 residues in the CDR3. Looked up from germline, CDR1 is MNHNY and CDR2 is SVGAGI (reference sequence). Trimming took 0 bases from V and 4 from J, leaving 7 bases between them. CDR3 residues: CASSYSTEYEQYV. CDR3 sequence (DNA): TGTGCCAGCAGTTACTCGACAGAGTACGAGCAGTACGTC.

The rearrangement uses TRBV7-9 and TRBJ1-1, with 7 bases that match TRBD1. The CDR3 runs 14 residues. Germline assignment: CDR1 SEHNR and CDR2 FQNEAQ (reference sequence). Trimming took 1 base from V and 5 from J; bases not matched to a gene: 4. CDR3 nucleotide sequence: TGTGCCAGCAGCTTAGAGGGGGCTGGGACTGAAGCTTTCTTT. This encodes CASSLEGAGTEAFF.

The chain combines TRBV5-1 with TRBJ2-5; the match to TRBD2 covers 7 bases. The trim removed 4 bases at V and 1 base at J, leaving 7 bases unmatched. Germline V gives CDR1 SGHRS, CDR2 YFSETQ. The CDR3 totals 15 residues. CDR3 protein: CASSVGGRPQETQYF. The DNA for the CDR3 is TGCGCCAGCAGCGTCGGCGGGAGACCCCAAGAGACCCAGTACTTC. The full variable domain, completed using reference TRBV5-1 and TRBJ2-5, is KAGVTQTPRYLIKTRGQQVTLSCSPISGHRSVSWYQQTPGQGLQFLFEYFSETQRNKGNFPGRFSGRQFSNSRSEMNVSTLELGDSALYLCASSVGGRPQETQYFGPGTRLLVL.

In this sample, this clone turned up once. The chain combines TRBV21-1 with TRBJ1-5. TRBV21-1 is classified as a pseudogene. The CDR3 covers 13 residues. The CDR3, as DNA: TGTGCCAGCAGCACGGTGGCTAGAGGGCCCCAGCATTTT. Its translation is CASSTVARGPQHF.